The 32 T cell receptor beta chains below all came from one sample that was sequenced in a study of cytomegalovirus exposure and HLA in healthy donors (dated by TCRdb to 2017 to 2019). The method was the immunoSEQ multiplex PCR assay. TCRdb provides this immuneACCESS table in a form limited to in-frame rearrangements. Some clones are lacking; in checked studies, under half of them reflect an unresolved V gene, and why the rest are absent is not known. A total of approximately 150,000 clones appear in this sample, roughly 89% of them only once. The ten most abundant clones make up more than 2.5% of the sample. Sequencing input: PBMCs. The source of these receptors is a woman aged 18-30 years in good health and CMV-seropositive.

The chain joins TRBV11-2 to TRBJ2-7; D is perhaps TRBD2 (5 bases). V lost 6 bases and J lost 2, with 11 bases in between. Germline V gives CDR1 SGHAT, CDR2 FQNNGV. The CDR3 sequence is 13 residues long. CDR3 sequence reads: CASRSPGTYEQYF. The CDR3 DNA is TGTGCCAGCAGGTCTCCCGGGACCTACGAGCAGTACTTC.

This sequence joins TRBV28 and TRBJ2-4; TRBD1 agrees at 11 bases. This CDR3 is built from 17 residues. The V gene's germline CDR1 is MDHEN and CDR2 SYDVKM. J gave up 3 bases and V 4 bases, and 8 bases lay outside the gene matches. The CDR3 nucleotides read TGTGCCAGCAGTTCCCGGACAGGGGGCAGCATCAAAAACATTCAGTACTTC. Its protein product is CASSSRTGGSIKNIQYF.

V gene TRBV12-5 combines with J gene TRBJ1-3, with TRBD1 matching 8 bases. V lost 2 bases to trimming and J lost 4 bases; unmatched junction nucleotides: 4. The CDR3 loop spans 15 amino acids. Per germline, CDR1 LGHNT and CDR2 FRNRAP. The CDR3 bases are TGTGCTAGTGGTTTGACGACAGGGGCGGGAAACACCATATATTTT. Translated: CASGLTTGAGNTIYF.

This chain uses TRBV7-8 with TRBJ1-4; the match to TRBD1 covers 7 bases. Germline V gene data show CDR1 as SGHVS and CDR2 as FQNEAQ. The CDR3 is 16 residues long. The V segment lost 2 bases and the J segment 8 bases; nucleotides outside the gene matches: 11. CDR3 protein: CASSLSGNRGEEKLFF. In nucleotides, the CDR3 is TGTGCCAGCAGCTTATCGGGCAACAGGGGAGAAGAAAAACTGTTTTTT.

V is TRBV6-5 and J is TRBJ1-3; 8 bases line up with TRBD1. This CDR3 has 14 amino acids. The germline CDR1 and CDR2 sequences are MNHEY and SVGAGI. J was trimmed by 2 bases and V by 6 bases; bases with no gene match: 3. DNA for the CDR3: TGTGCCAGCAGGCCGGACAGGGCTGGAAACACCATATATTTT. Protein product: CASRPDRAGNTIYF.

This clone was observed a few times. CDR3 bases: TGTGCCAGCAGCCCGGACAGGAGCTCCTACGAGCAGTACTTC. This gives the protein CASSPDRSSYEQYF. The chain combines TRBV7-7 with TRBJ2-7; 7 bases align to TRBD1. The CDR3 spans 14 residues. Germline-derived CDR1 and CDR2 are SSHAT and FNYEAQ (reference sequence). Trimming took 5 bases from V and 0 from J; bases not matched to a gene: 4.

The V gene is TRBV4-2, the J gene TRBJ2-5; 10 bases agree with TRBD1. CDR3 length: 14 residues. V was pared by 4 bases and J by 3 bases, with 2 bases of the junction left unmatched. From germline, CDR1 is LGHNA and CDR2 YNFKEQ. The CDR3 nucleotides are TGTGCCAGCAGCCGAGGGACAGGGGAAGAGACCCAGTACTTC. Protein sequence: CASSRGTGEETQYF.

This clone has a single count. The chain couples TRBV27 to TRBJ2-2; 13 nucleotides line up with TRBD2. Germline CDR1 is MNHEY and CDR2 is SMNVEV (reference sequence). Losses at the gene ends were 1 base for V and 5 bases for J; bases not matched to a gene: 4. This CDR3 has 17 amino acids. This CDR3 is CASSLWGTSGNTGELFF. The CDR3 nucleotides are TGTGCCAGCAGTTTATGGGGGACTAGCGGGAATACCGGGGAGCTGTTTTTT.

The rearrangement links TRBV6-6 to TRBJ1-5; 7 bases align to TRBD1. Losses at the gene ends were 2 bases for V and 5 bases for J; bases not matched to a gene: 3. The CDR3 has 14 residues. Germline assignment: CDR1 MNHNY and CDR2 SVGAGI (reference sequence). DNA for the CDR3: TGTGCCAGCAGTTACGGACAGGAGTATCAGCCCCAGCATTTT. Its protein product is CASSYGQEYQPQHF.

This chain joins TRBV10-3 and TRBJ2-2; possibly TRBD1 for D (5 bases). Looked up from germline, CDR1 is ENHRY and CDR2 is SYGVKD. The V end was cut by 5 bases, the J end by 1 base, with 8 bases between. This CDR3 has 14 amino acids. Here the CDR3 reads CAISQTENTGELFF. The CDR3 bases are TGTGCCATCAGTCAGACAGAGAACACCGGGGAGCTGTTTTTT.

V is TRBV5-1 and J is TRBJ1-2, with 7 bases lining up with TRBD1. CDR1 is SGHRS, CDR2 YFSETQ, per germline. Losses at the gene ends were 0 bases for V and 8 bases for J; bases not matched to a gene: 4. CDR3 length equals 13 residues. This chain's CDR3 is CASSLGQGGGYTF. DNA for the CDR3: TGCGCCAGCAGCTTGGGACAGGGCGGCGGCTACACCTTC.

The genes are TRBV11-3 and TRBJ1-2; 9 bases line up with TRBD1. CDR1 is SGHNT, CDR2 YENEEA, per germline. With V trimmed by 4 bases and J by 6 bases, 3 bases remained unmatched. This CDR3 contains 13 residues. CDR3 region: CASSSRDRDGYTF. The CDR3, as DNA: TGTGCCAGCAGCTCCCGGGACAGGGATGGCTACACCTTC.

This chain joins TRBV7-2 and TRBJ2-5; perhaps TRBD2 as D (6 bases). The CDR3 runs to 16 residues. The V gene lost 1 base and the J gene lost 1 base, with 13 bases spanning the gap. Germline CDR1 and CDR2: SGHTA and FQGNSA. As DNA, the CDR3 is TGTGCCAGCAGCTTAGGTGGGCTAGCGACCCAAGAGACCCAGTACTTC. Its translation: CASSLGGLATQETQYF.

This sequence joins TRBV6-5 and TRBJ2-1, with 7 bases aligning to TRBD1. This CDR3 contains 12 residues. CDR1 and CDR2 (germline): MNHEY, SVGAGI. Trimming at V came to 6 bases and at J to 7 bases, leaving 3 bases not matched to a gene. The CDR3 DNA sequence: TGTGCCAGCAGCCGACAGGGAAATGAGCAGTTCTTC. This encodes CASSRQGNEQFF.

The chain joins TRBV30 to TRBJ2-1; 14 nucleotides agree with TRBD2. Unmatched junction bases numbered 7, after V lost 7 bases and J lost 8 bases. The CDR3 is 14 amino acids. Germline loops: CDR1 GTSNPN, CDR2 SVGIG (reference sequence). CDR3 coding DNA: TGTGCCTACCAGACTAGCGGGAGGGCAGATGAGCAGTTCTTC. Amino acid sequence: CAYQTSGRADEQFF.

V usage is TRBV13 and J usage is TRBJ2-3, with D possibly matching TRBD1 (5 bases). The CDR3 covers 18 residues. V was shortened by 1 base and J by 0 bases, with 17 bases between the two germline ends. Germline values: CDR1 PRHDT, CDR2 FYEKMQ (reference sequence). CDR3 DNA: TGTGCCAGCAGCTTAGAGTCGAGGCTAGGGGTAAGCACAGATACGCAGTATTTT. This sequence encodes CASSLESRLGVSTDTQYF.

The chain uses TRBV19 and TRBJ1-2, with a weak D call TRBD1 (5 bases). Germline V gene sequence: CDR1 LNHDA, CDR2 SQIVND (reference sequence). The CDR3 consists of 13 residues. V was cut by 6 bases and J by 5 bases, with 13 bases left in between. CDR3 bases: TGTGCCAGTAGGGCCACAGGCCCGTATGGCTACACCTTC. Residues: CASRATGPYGYTF.

The rearrangement links TRBV6-1 to TRBJ1-1, with D tentatively TRBD1 (5 bases). Germline values: CDR1 MNHNS, CDR2 SASEGT. V was trimmed by 1 base and J by 7 bases, leaving 19 bases between them. The CDR3 runs to 16 residues. CDR3 DNA: TGTGCCAGCAGTGAAGAAGACAAGTTGGGGCAGCTTGAAGCTTTCTTT. This translates into CASSEEDKLGQLEAFF.

The chain recombines TRBV5-4 with TRBJ2-7; D is unclear. This CDR3 spans 17 amino acids. Germline values: CDR1 SGHNT, CDR2 YYREEE (reference sequence). The V gene lost 1 base and the J gene lost 3 bases, with 20 bases spanning the gap. CDR3 coding DNA: TGTGCCAGCAGCTTGTCCCCCCTCGGTACTCACAGCTACGAGCAGTACTTC. Protein product: CASSLSPLGTHSYEQYF.

The chain combines TRBV28 with TRBJ1-5; D is undetermined. The CDR3 totals 17 residues. The germline CDR1 and CDR2 sequences are MDHEN and SYDVKM. V lost 7 bases and J lost 0, with 19 bases in between. In DNA, the CDR3 is TGTGCCAGCACCTCCCGGCTGGCGGTCTATAGCAATCAGCCCCAGCATTTT. It codes for CASTSRLAVYSNQPQHF.

The chain is built from TRBV5-1 and TRBJ1-1, with TRBD1 as a possible D gene (6 bases). The CDR3 runs to 15 residues. V was trimmed by 0 bases and J by 6 bases, leaving 15 bases between them. Germline V gives CDR1 SGHRS, CDR2 YFSETQ. CDR3 DNA: TGCGCCAGCAGCTTGGCCCGGGGTGAGGGGGCTGAAGCTTTCTTT. Translating gives CASSLARGEGAEAFF. The full variable domain, in which reference TRBV5-1 and TRBJ1-1 provide the parts outside the CDR3, is KAGVTQTPRYLIKTRGQQVTLSCSPISGHRSVSWYQQTPGQGLQFLFEYFSETQRNKGNFPGRFSGRQFSNSRSEMNVSTLELGDSALYLCASSLARGEGAEAFFGQGTRLTVV.

The chain combines TRBV27 with TRBJ1-1; the D is unclear. The germline V gene has CDR1 MNHEY and CDR2 SMNVEV (reference sequence). CDR3 length equals 13 residues. The V end lost 0 bases, the J end lost 5 bases, and 7 bases lay between the germline ends. CDR3 sequence: CASSLSRQTEAFF. CDR3 nucleotide sequence: TGTGCCAGCAGTTTATCGAGGCAGACTGAAGCTTTCTTT.

The chain employs TRBV19 and TRBJ1-5; 8 nucleotides agree with TRBD1. The CDR3 has 15 residues. Germline V lookup: CDR1 LNHDA, CDR2 SQIVND (reference sequence). The V and J ends lost 5 bases and 7 bases, in that order; junction bases with no gene match: 10. CDR3 amino acids: CASSSRTGSLQPQHF. In DNA, the CDR3 is TGTGCCAGTAGTTCGCGGACAGGGTCCTTACAGCCCCAGCATTTT.

As DNA, the CDR3 is TGTGCCAGCAGCTTCTGGACAGGGGAGCTCTATGGCTACACCTTC. Encoded protein: CASSFWTGELYGYTF. The chain combines TRBV5-4 with TRBJ1-2; the match to TRBD1 covers 9 bases. The germline V gene has CDR1 SGHNT and CDR2 YYREEE (reference sequence). V trimming: 2 bases; J trimming: 4 bases; junction bases outside the gene matches: 6. The CDR3 runs 15 residues.

The chain has TRBV5-1 and TRBJ1-3, with D possibly matching TRBD1 (6 bases). Trimming took 3 bases from V and 2 from J, leaving 21 bases between them. CDR3 size: 18 residues. Germline V gene data show CDR1 as SGHRS and CDR2 as YFSETQ. For the CDR3, the DNA is TGCGCCAGCAGCTGGGCCCTAACCAGACAGGCGGCTGGAAACACCATATATTTT. Protein: CASSWALTRQAAGNTIYF.

In its sample, this clone was seen once. The rearrangement joins TRBV4-2 to TRBJ2-1, with TRBD2 matching 7 bases. V lost 0 bases and J lost 4; bases outside the gene matches: 6. Germline V CDR1 and CDR2: LGHNA, YNFKEQ. The CDR3 totals 16 residues. The CDR3: CASSQDRLAAYNEQFF. In DNA form, the CDR3 reads TGTGCCAGCAGCCAAGATCGTCTAGCGGCGTACAATGAGCAGTTCTTC.

This rearrangement joins TRBV28 to TRBJ1-2, with a tentative D call TRBD1 (5 bases). The CDR3 totals 12 residues. From germline, CDR1 is MDHEN and CDR2 SYDVKM. The V and J ends lost 11 bases and 3 bases respectively, with 13 bases between them. The CDR3 sequence: CAGSDTHYGYTF. The CDR3, as DNA: TGTGCCGGCTCGGACACCCACTATGGCTACACCTTC.

The chain is built from TRBV28 and TRBJ2-7; TRBD2 might be the D (6 bases). Germline CDR1 and CDR2: MDHEN and SYDVKM. The V gene lost 5 bases and the J gene lost 3 bases, with 8 bases spanning the gap. The CDR3 is made up of 12 amino acids. The chain's CDR3 is CASSQDYYEQYF. CDR3 DNA sequence: TGTGCCAGCAGTCAGGACTACTACGAGCAGTACTTC. Variable domain in full (rest from reference TRBV28 and TRBJ2-7): DVKVTQSSRYLVKRTGEKVFLECVQDMDHENMFWYRQDPGLGLRLIYFSYDVKMKEKGDIPEGYSVSREKKERFSLILESASTNQTSMYLCASSQDYYEQYFGPGTRLTVT.

This chain links TRBV7-2 with TRBJ2-1; D gene unclear. CDR1 and CDR2 from the germline V gene are SGHTA and FQGNSA. V lost 5 bases to trimming and J lost 8 bases, with 13 bases between them. The CDR3 totals 13 residues. CDR3: CASSGNYVDEQFF. The CDR3, as DNA: TGTGCCAGCAGCGGCAATTATGTTGATGAGCAGTTCTTC.

The chain carries TRBV29-1 and TRBJ2-5; TRBD2 aligns across 13 bases. This CDR3 is built from 14 residues. Trimming removed 7 bases from V and 5 bases from J; junction bases left unmatched: 7. Germline V gives CDR1 SQVTM, CDR2 ANQGSEA. The CDR3 bases are TGCAGCGCAGGACTAGCGGGAGAGCGGGAGACCCAGTACTTC. As protein: CSAGLAGERETQYF.

This chain uses TRBV7-6 with TRBJ2-2; 11 bases map to TRBD2. After removal of 3 bases from V and 6 bases from J, the junction contained 3 bases not matched to a gene. CDR3 length: 15 residues. Germline V gene data show CDR1 as SGHVS and CDR2 as FNYEAQ. CDR3: CASSFSGRGPGELFF. CDR3 sequence (DNA): TGTGCCAGCAGCTTTAGCGGGAGGGGGCCCGGGGAGCTGTTTTTT.

J is TRBJ2-1 and V is TRBV25-1; the D gene is possibly TRBD2 (5 bases). The CDR3 spans 13 residues. CDR1 MGHDK and CDR2 SYGVNS come from the germline V gene. Trimming removed 3 bases at V and 8 bases at J, with 11 bases between. CDR3 residues: CASSDRGVDEQFF. In DNA form, the CDR3 reads TGTGCCAGCAGTGACCGGGGAGTGGATGAGCAGTTCTTC.